This TCR beta chain was profiled in a study of cytomegalovirus exposure and HLA in healthy donors. Study background: HLA-typed donors were the source of 83 million or so unique TCRs, which an early data release held.

As regards this clone: No antigen is known for it.

The study's findings and limits: The classifier reportedly diagnosed cytomegalovirus status with high specificity and sensitivity. Being productive about 87% or about 30% of the time was typical of most TCR beta V segments in an earlier analysis.

PCR involved 60 Vbeta and 13 Jbeta primers. Method: immunoSEQ multiplex PCR; TCRdb's copy keeps in-frame clones and lacks some. Found here are roughly 190,000 clones, around 82% of them singletons; the top ten hold more than 1.5%. Healthy donors of bone marrow made up the group. Per germline, CDR1 SGHNT and CDR2 YYREEE (reference sequence). After removal of 1 base from V and 4 bases from J, the junction contained 1 base not matched to a gene. CDR3 length equals 13 residues. The gene calls are TRBV5-4 and TRBJ1-2; TRBD1 aligns across 7 bases. The clonotype originates from a man younger than 35 in good health and CMV-seronegative. Sequencing was done on a sample of PBMCs. The CDR3: CASSLKGAYGYTF. The CDR3 coding sequence is TGTGCCAGCAGCTTGAAGGGGGCCTATGGCTACACCTTC. Variable domain in full (rest from reference TRBV5-4 and TRBJ1-2): ETGVTQSPTHLIKTRGQQVTLRCSSQSGHNTVSWYQQALGQGPQFIFQYYREEENGRGNFPPRFSGLQFPNYSSELNVNALELDDSALYLCASSLKGAYGYTFGSGTRLTVV.